The next 4 T cell receptor beta chains were all read from a single sample in a study of vaccination effects on CD4 cells after COVID-19. What these receptors recognize is not known. Method: immunoSEQ multiplex PCR; TCRdb's copy keeps in-frame clones and lacks some. The data hold around 66,000 clones, with about 67% observed a single time. The authors isolated CD4+ T cells after around nine days of culture. Either the BNT162b2 or mRNA-1273 vaccine was given to participants in two doses. The sequenced sample was CD4+ T cells from PBMCs cultured without peptide, obtained after COVID-19 vaccination. The source of these receptors is a human donor who received a COVID-19 vaccine.

The chain combines TRBV11-3 with TRBJ2-2; 7 bases fit TRBD2. The germline gives CDR1 SGHNT, CDR2 YENEEA. V lost 5 bases to trimming and J lost 0 bases; unmatched junction nucleotides: 6. CDR3 length equals 16 residues. The DNA of the CDR3 is TGTGCCAGCAGCCCCCGCGGGGGTCCGAACACCGGGGAGCTGTTTTTT. Residues: CASSPRGGPNTGELFF. Looking up the rest from reference TRBV11-3 and TRBJ2-2 gives the full variable domain: EAGVVQSPRYKIIEKKQPVAFWCNPISGHNTLYWYLQNLGQGPELLIRYENEEAVDDSQLPKDRFSAERLKGVDSTLKIQPAELGDSAVYLCASSPRGGPNTGELFFGEGSRLTVL.

The chain uses TRBV27 and TRBJ2-2; 9 nucleotides line up with TRBD1. The CDR3 extends over 14 amino acids. Trimming removed 6 bases from V and 1 base from J; junction bases left unmatched: 0. The germline V gene encodes CDR1 MNHEY and CDR2 SMNVEV (reference sequence). The CDR3 loop is CASRGQGNTGELFF. CDR3 nucleotides: TGTGCCAGCAGGGGACAGGGGAACACCGGGGAGCTGTTTTTT.

The chain has TRBV7-2 and TRBJ2-1; a weak D match, TRBD1 (6 bases). Between the trimmed V and J ends, which lost 7 bases and 10 bases, there was a span of 14 bases. Germline CDR1 and CDR2: SGHTA and FQGNSA. The CDR3 is 12 residues long. For the CDR3, the DNA is TGTGCCAGCACTACAGGGTTCGGGGAGCAGTTCTTC. Residues: CASTTGFGEQFF.

The chain couples TRBV5-6 to TRBJ2-3; no clear D. V gave up 0 bases and J gave up 6 bases, with 5 bases separating them. The V gene's germline CDR1 is SGHDT and CDR2 YYEEEE. This CDR3 comprises 12 residues. In DNA, the CDR3 is TGTGCCAGCAGCTTGGAGGAGGATACGCAGTATTTT. The encoded protein is CASSLEEDTQYF.